The 19 T cell receptor beta chains below come from one sample, sequenced in a study of blood T cell repertoires in COVID-19. The assay was immunoSEQ multiplex PCR, and TCRdb's table has in-frame clones only and misses some. Here the sample spans under 300,000 clones, less than 90% being singletons. The specimen sequenced was peripheral blood. The receptor set was obtained from a man in his sixties with acute or convalescent COVID-19.

The chain joins TRBV24-1 to TRBJ2-3; the D gene is possibly TRBD2 (6 bases). The CDR3 runs to 15 residues. V gave up 9 bases and J gave up 2 bases, with 17 bases separating them. The germline V gene encodes CDR1 KGHDR and CDR2 SFDVKD. Here the CDR3 DNA reads TGTGCCACCGGCTCCTCTAGCGAACTCACAGATACGCAGTATTTT. It yields the protein CATGSSSELTDTQYF.

The chain combines TRBV29-1 with TRBJ1-1; D is uncertain. CDR3 length: 13 amino acids. V lost 5 bases to trimming and J lost 3 bases, with 13 bases between them. Germline V gene data show CDR1 as SQVTM and CDR2 as ANQGSEA. In nucleotides, the CDR3 is TGCAGCGTTTCCCCCGCCCGGGACACTGAAGCTTTCTTT. Translating it yields CSVSPARDTEAFF.

The sample holds a few counts of this clone. This chain links TRBV14 with TRBJ2-7; possible D gene TRBD2, 5 bases. The germline V gene has CDR1 SGHDN and CDR2 FVKESK. The CDR3 loop spans 14 amino acids. Trimming stripped 0 bases from V and 3 bases from J, with 9 bases between. For the CDR3, the DNA is TGTGCCAGCAGCCAAGAATCGGGGAGCTACGAGCAGTACTTC. It yields the protein CASSQESGSYEQYF.

The rearrangement joins TRBV6-5 to TRBJ2-1, with D perhaps matching TRBD1 (5 bases). Trimming removed 3 bases at V and 6 bases at J, with 9 bases between. Germline V gene data show CDR1 as MNHEY and CDR2 as SVGAGI. The CDR3 sequence is 13 residues long. The CDR3 DNA reads TGTGCCAGCAGTTATTCAGGGCCCAATGAGCAGTTCTTC. Translating it yields CASSYSGPNEQFF.

The chain links TRBV30 to TRBJ1-5, with D perhaps matching TRBD1 (5 bases). Trimming took 0 bases from V and 3 from J, leaving 18 bases between them. Germline CDR1 and CDR2: GTSNPN and SVGIG (reference sequence). The CDR3 is 17 amino acids. The CDR3 sequence: CAWSVFGQGRNNQPQHF. CDR3 bases: TGTGCCTGGAGTGTATTTGGGCAGGGTAGAAACAATCAGCCCCAGCATTTT.

The chain has TRBV7-8 and TRBJ1-6; perhaps TRBD1 as D (6 bases). V lost 2 bases and J 3 bases, leaving 11 bases between the germline ends. Per germline, CDR1 SGHVS and CDR2 FQNEAQ. The CDR3 has 16 amino acids. The CDR3 bases are TGTGCCAGCAGCTTAATACAGGGTTACTATAATTCACCCCTCCACTTT. Encoded protein: CASSLIQGYYNSPLHF.

V usage is TRBV12-5 and J usage is TRBJ2-3; 7 positions match TRBD2. The V and J ends lost 7 bases and 4 bases, in that order; junction bases with no gene match: 14. This CDR3 has 16 residues. Germline V CDR1 and CDR2: LGHNT, FRNRAP. This CDR3 is CASAWGEGQFPDTQYF. The CDR3 coding sequence is TGTGCTAGTGCATGGGGGGAGGGCCAGTTTCCAGATACGCAGTATTTT.

V is TRBV6-2 or TRBV6-3 and J is TRBJ2-1; 12 nucleotides agree with TRBD2. Per the germline V gene, CDR1 is MNHEY and CDR2 is SVGEGT. V dropped 6 bases and J dropped 8; count of bases not matched to a gene: 11. The CDR3 extends over 16 amino acids. CDR3 DNA: TGTGCCAGCAGGCCTCTAGCGGGAGGGCCTAGGCATGAGCAGTTCTTC. Its protein is CASRPLAGGPRHEQFF.

The chain carries TRBV30 and TRBJ2-5; the D gene is possibly TRBD2 (6 bases). Deletions cut 0 bases from V and 5 bases from J, with 13 bases between. This CDR3 region has 14 residues. CDR1 GTSNPN and CDR2 SVGIG come from the germline V gene (reference sequence). DNA of the CDR3: TGTGCCTGGAGTGTTACCCCCCGGGGGGAGACCCAGTACTTC. Residues: CAWSVTPRGETQYF.

The rearrangement links TRBV9 to TRBJ1-1; perhaps TRBD1 as D (6 bases). CDR3 length equals 15 residues. Germline V gene lookup returns CDR1 SGDLS and CDR2 YYNGEE. V was trimmed by 0 bases and J by 0 bases, leaving 9 bases between them. The CDR3 nucleotides are TGTGCCAGCAGCGTAGGGGGGCAGATGAACACTGAAGCTTTCTTT. This gives the protein CASSVGGQMNTEAFF. The full variable domain, its missing parts supplied by reference TRBV9 and TRBJ1-1, is DSGVTQTPKHLITATGQRVTLRCSPRSGDLSVYWYQQSLDQGLQFLIQYYNGEERAKGNILERFSAQQFPDLHSELNLSSLELGDSALYFCASSVGGQMNTEAFFGQGTRLTVV.

The chain recombines TRBV15 with TRBJ2-1; 12 bases fit TRBD2. The junction had 8 bases not matched to a gene; V was cut back by 8 bases and J by 9 bases. The CDR3 length is 14 residues. In germline, CDR1 is LNHNV, CDR2 YYDKDF (reference sequence). Here the CDR3 reads CATASGRAFFEQFF. DNA of the CDR3: TGTGCCACCGCTAGCGGGAGGGCCTTTTTTGAGCAGTTCTTC.

In its sample, this clone was seen once. The chain has TRBV28 and TRBJ2-1; TRBD1 matches at 8 bases. The CDR3 has 16 residues. V lost 5 bases and J lost 6; bases outside the gene matches: 12. CDR1 and CDR2 from the germline V gene are MDHEN and SYDVKM. The CDR3 nucleotides are TGTGCCAGCAGTGGTCGACAGGGGTCCACTGGCAATGAGCAGTTCTTC. It translates to CASSGRQGSTGNEQFF. Looking up the rest from reference TRBV28 and TRBJ2-1 gives the full variable domain: DVKVTQSSRYLVKRTGEKVFLECVQDMDHENMFWYRQDPGLGLRLIYFSYDVKMKEKGDIPEGYSVSREKKERFSLILESASTNQTSMYLCASSGRQGSTGNEQFFGPGTRLTVL.

The chain combines TRBV11-3 with TRBJ1-2, with D possibly TRBD1 on 5 matching bases. Between the trimmed V and J ends, which lost 2 bases and 7 bases, there was a span of 11 bases. The CDR3 covers 13 residues. Germline V gene sequence: CDR1 SGHNT, CDR2 YENEEA. The CDR3 here is CASSLNRSGGYTF. Here the CDR3 DNA reads TGTGCCAGCAGCTTAAACAGGAGTGGTGGCTACACCTTC.

Concerning this clone: Other DNA sequences in the sample encode the same CDR3. The chain uses TRBV30 and TRBJ2-7; TRBD2 matches 10 bases. Looked up from germline, CDR1 is GTSNPN and CDR2 is SVGIG (reference sequence). V gave up 0 bases and J gave up 2 bases; unmatched junction bases: 4. This CDR3 has 15 residues. Here the CDR3 DNA reads TGTGCCTGGAGTGTAGGCCTAGCGGGAGCCTACGAGCAGTACTTC. Its translation is CAWSVGLAGAYEQYF.

V gene TRBV11-2 combines with J gene TRBJ2-5; 7 positions match TRBD2. Unmatched junction bases numbered 5, after V lost 3 bases and J lost 4 bases. CDR3 length equals 14 residues. The germline CDR1 and CDR2 sequences are SGHAT and FQNNGV. CDR3 bases: TGTGCCAGCAGCTTTGCTGGGGGGGGAGAGACCCAGTACTTC. It specifies CASSFAGGGETQYF.

The chain carries TRBV24-1 and TRBJ2-3; TRBD2 might be the D (6 bases). This CDR3 is built from 16 residues. The V gene's germline CDR1 is KGHDR and CDR2 SFDVKD. V shed 2 bases and J shed 4 bases, with 15 bases lying between them. The CDR3 region is CATSDYGGVGADTQYF. CDR3 DNA sequence: TGTGCCACCAGTGATTACGGGGGAGTGGGGGCAGATACGCAGTATTTT.

This chain links TRBV27 with TRBJ2-3, with unresolved D. CDR1 is MNHEY and CDR2 is SMNVEV in the germline V gene (reference sequence). Trimming removed 6 bases at V and 2 bases at J, with 12 bases between. CDR3 length: 14 amino acids. Written as DNA, the CDR3 is TGTGCCAGCAGCCTTGACACATTCACAGATACGCAGTATTTT. Encoded protein: CASSLDTFTDTQYF.

This clone was seen a single time. The rearrangement uses TRBV30 and TRBJ1-1, with D maybe TRBD1 (5 bases). Germline V gene sequence: CDR1 GTSNPN, CDR2 SVGIG (reference sequence). The CDR3 consists of 16 residues. Trimming took off 1 base at V and 4 bases at J, with 19 bases between the two ends. This chain's CDR3 is CAWSAPVAGPGTEAFF. CDR3 nucleotides: TGTGCCTGGAGTGCCCCCGTAGCAGGGCCGGGCACTGAAGCTTTCTTT.

The chain recombines TRBV3-1 (or the pseudogene TRBV3-2) with TRBJ2-1; tentatively, D is TRBD2 (5 bases). The CDR3 is 14 residues long. Germline CDR1 and CDR2: LGHDT and YNNKEL (reference sequence). Trimming took off 0 bases at V and 12 bases at J, with 15 bases between the two ends. The CDR3 bases are TGTGCCAGCAGCCAAGATCGGGCTAGCTTCGGGCAGTTCTTC. It encodes CASSQDRASFGQFF.